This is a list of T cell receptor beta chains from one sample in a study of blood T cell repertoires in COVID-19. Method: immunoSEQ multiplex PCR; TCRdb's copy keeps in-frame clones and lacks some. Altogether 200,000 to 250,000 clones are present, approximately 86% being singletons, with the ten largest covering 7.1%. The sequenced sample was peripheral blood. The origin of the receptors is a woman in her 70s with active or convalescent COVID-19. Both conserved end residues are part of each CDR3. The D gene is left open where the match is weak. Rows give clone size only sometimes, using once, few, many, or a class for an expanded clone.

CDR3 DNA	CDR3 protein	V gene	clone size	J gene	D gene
TGCGCCAGCAGCCAAGGGGGGGGAGGGTTTGGCTACACCTTC	CASSQGGGGFGYTF	TRBV4-1	-	TRBJ1-2	-
TGTGCCAGCAGCTTTAGCGGGGGGGCTCAAATCAATGAGCAGTTCTTC	CASSFSGGAQINEQFF	TRBV7-9	-	TRBJ2-1	TRBD2
TGTGCCAGCAGCTCTAGGGGGACCAACAATCAGCCCCAGCATTTT	CASSSRGTNNQPQHF	TRBV5-6	-	TRBJ1-5	-
TGTGCCAGCAGCCAAGTTGGGGACAGGCCTCGGACCCAGTACTTC	CASSQVGDRPRTQYF	TRBV3-1/TRBV3-2	-	TRBJ2-5	TRBD1
TGTGCCAGCACCCCCGAAGGTCGGGGTGGGGAGACCCAGTACTTC	CASTPEGRGGETQYF	TRBV7-2	once	TRBJ2-5	-
TGTGCCATCAGTTTGAGGGATACCTATGGCTACACCTTC	CAISLRDTYGYTF	TRBV10-3	-	TRBJ1-2	-
TGCGCCAGTACAGACAGTCTGAACACTGAAGCTTTCTTT	CASTDSLNTEAFF	TRBV5-1	-	TRBJ1-1	-
TGTGCCAGCAGCCCACTACAGGGAACCAAAAACATTCAGTACTTC	CASSPLQGTKNIQYF	TRBV7-9	-	TRBJ2-4	-
TGTGCCAGCAGTAGGAACGGAGCCTATGGCTACACCTTC	CASSRNGAYGYTF	TRBV28	few	TRBJ1-2	-
TGCGCCAGCATCGGGGAGAACACTGAAGCTTTCTTT	CASIGENTEAFF	TRBV5-1	-	TRBJ1-1	-
TGTGCCAGCAGGTCTGATAGGGGTCAGCCCCAGCATTTT	CASRSDRGQPQHF	TRBV6-5	-	TRBJ1-5	-
TGCAGCGTTGTGCTCGGCCAAGAGACCCAGTACTTC	CSVVLGQETQYF	TRBV29-1	-	TRBJ2-5	-
TGTGCCAGCAGCTCCGACTTCTCCTACGAGCAGTACTTC	CASSSDFSYEQYF	TRBV7-2	-	TRBJ2-7	-
TGTGCCAGCAGCCCCCGGACAGGGAATAGCAATCAGCCCCAGCATTTT	CASSPRTGNSNQPQHF	TRBV7-2	-	TRBJ1-5	TRBD1
TGTGCCAGCAGTCTACGACTAGCGGAGCAGTATTTT	CASSLRLAEQYF	TRBV11-2	-	TRBJ2-3	TRBD2
TGTGCCAGCAGCTTAGGGTTTGCGGAGACCCAGTACTTC	CASSLGFAETQYF	TRBV7-8	-	TRBJ2-5	-
TGTGCCAGCTCACCATCGGGGATAAGGAGTCGGGGGCAGTTCTTC	CASSPSGIRSRGQFF	TRBV18	-	TRBJ2-1	-
TGCGCCAGCTTCAAGGGCCTTGGGGCCACTGAAGCTTTCTTT	CASFKGLGATEAFF	TRBV5-1	-	TRBJ1-1	-
TGCGCCAGCAGCTTGAACCTAGCGCCCGTGGATGAGCAGTTCTTC	CASSLNLAPVDEQFF	TRBV5-1	-	TRBJ2-1	-
TGTGCCAGCTCACCATCCGGGAATAGCAATCAGCCCCAGCATTTT	CASSPSGNSNQPQHF	TRBV18	-	TRBJ1-5	-
TGTGCCAGCAGCCCCCGCGCTGAAAAACTGTTTTTT	CASSPRAEKLFF	TRBV6-2/TRBV6-3	-	TRBJ1-4	-
TGCGCCAGCAGCACAACAGGGGGCGAGAATTCACCCCTCCACTTT	CASSTTGGENSPLHF	TRBV5-1	few	TRBJ1-6	TRBD1
TGTGCCAGCAGCTTAGATGGGACTAGCGAAGAGACCCAGTACTTC	CASSLDGTSEETQYF	TRBV7-2	-	TRBJ2-5	TRBD2
TGTGCCAGCAGCTCCGACCAGGGACAATTTAATCAGCCCCAGCATTTT	CASSSDQGQFNQPQHF	TRBV5-5	-	TRBJ1-5	-
TGCGCCAGCAGTCAAAGCGGGACACCTCTCACCGGGGAGCTGTTTTTT	CASSQSGTPLTGELFF	TRBV5-1	-	TRBJ2-2	-
TGCGCCAGCAGCTTGGGAGGCTCCACTGAAGCTTTCTTT	CASSLGGSTEAFF	TRBV5-1	-	TRBJ1-1	-
TGTGCCAGCAGCCCCCTACTAGACGGCCGAATTGGCTACACCTTC	CASSPLLDGRIGYTF	TRBV6-5	-	TRBJ1-2	-
TGTGCCAGCGGTCCACAGGGTTCGCTCTTC	CASGPQGSLF	TRBV11-2	few	TRBJ1-2	-
TGTGCCACCGTCCGGGACAGGCAATCGAACACTGAAGCTTTCTTT	CATVRDRQSNTEAFF	TRBV6-6	-	TRBJ1-1	TRBD1
TGTGCCAGCAGCCACCTGACAGGGGATACGCAGTATTTT	CASSHLTGDTQYF	TRBV3-1/TRBV3-2	-	TRBJ2-3	TRBD1
TGTGCCAGCAGTTTGTTAGGGGATGGCTACACCTTC	CASSLLGDGYTF	TRBV12-3/TRBV12-4	-	TRBJ1-2	-
TGTGCCAGCAGTTACTCTGGGGTAGGGGCAGCCTACGAGCAGTACTTC	CASSYSGVGAAYEQYF	TRBV6-5	-	TRBJ2-7	-
TGTGCCAGCAGCTTGGACCTTAACCTCGGGGGCTACACCTTC	CASSLDLNLGGYTF	TRBV5-6	-	TRBJ1-2	-
TGTGCCAGCAGCCAAGGACCCCCGGGATACTATAATTCACCCCTCCACTTT	CASSQGPPGYYNSPLHF	TRBV14	-	TRBJ1-6	-
TGTGCCAGCATCACGACAGGCCCCCTAGGGCAGCCCCAGCATTTT	CASITTGPLGQPQHF	TRBV6-5	-	TRBJ1-5	-
TGCGCCAGCAGCTTGGATATCGGACTAGGGGAGACCCAGTACTTC	CASSLDIGLGETQYF	TRBV5-1	-	TRBJ2-5	TRBD2
TGTGCCAGCAGCCTACTCCCGGGACTAGCGGGGGAGGTGCAGTACTTC	CASSLLPGLAGEVQYF	TRBV11-2	-	TRBJ2-7	TRBD2
TGTGCCAGTAGTAAGGGGTTTGGACAGCCCCAGCATTTT	CASSKGFGQPQHF	TRBV19	-	TRBJ1-5	-
TGTGCCAGTAGTATGGACAGGGAATATGGCTACACCTTC	CASSMDREYGYTF	TRBV19	-	TRBJ1-2	TRBD1
TGTGCCAGCAGCTTGGTGACGACCCGAGGAGGGGTCCAAGAGACCCAGTACTTC	CASSLVTTRGGVQETQYF	TRBV13	-	TRBJ2-5	-
TGTGCCAGCAGCTATCAAGTAAACTATGGCTACACCTTC	CASSYQVNYGYTF	TRBV12-3/TRBV12-4	-	TRBJ1-2	-
TGCGCCAGCAGCCGTGGACAGGGGATCCAGTACTTC	CASSRGQGIQYF	TRBV10-1	-	TRBJ2-5	TRBD1
TGTGCCAGCAGCTTAACCCCTACAGGGGGGAATAGCAATCAGCCCCAGCATTTT	CASSLTPTGGNSNQPQHF	TRBV7-6	-	TRBJ1-5	TRBD1
TGCGCCAGCAGCCAAGATACCGGGGGTGCCTCTGAAGCTTTCTTT	CASSQDTGGASEAFF	TRBV4-3	-	TRBJ1-1	-
TGTGCCAGCAGCTACGGGACAGGAGAAGAGCAGTACTTC	CASSYGTGEEQYF	TRBV7-2	-	TRBJ2-7	TRBD1
TGTGCCAGCAGTCCCCTCACGGGAGGGTGGGGGGAAGAGACCCAGTACTTC	CASSPLTGGWGEETQYF	TRBV6-6	-	TRBJ2-5	TRBD2
TGTGCCAGCAGGTCACAGGGGGGAACCAAGCAGTACTTC	CASRSQGGTKQYF	TRBV27	-	TRBJ2-7	TRBD1
TGCGCCAGCAGTGAGTCGGGGGGGTTACCCCTCCACTTT	CASSESGGLPLHF	TRBV10-1	few	TRBJ1-6	-
TGCGCCAGCAGCGGCGGGGGGGGCCCGGCAGATACGCAGTATTTT	CASSGGGGPADTQYF	TRBV5-1	-	TRBJ2-3	TRBD2
TGTGCCACCAGCGGCAGGGAATCGGATACGCAGTATTTT	CATSGRESDTQYF	TRBV15	-	TRBJ2-3	-
TGTGCCAGCAGGGCGGGTATCCGGGACGGGGGGTACAAGCAGTACTTC	CASRAGIRDGGYKQYF	TRBV2	-	TRBJ2-7	TRBD2